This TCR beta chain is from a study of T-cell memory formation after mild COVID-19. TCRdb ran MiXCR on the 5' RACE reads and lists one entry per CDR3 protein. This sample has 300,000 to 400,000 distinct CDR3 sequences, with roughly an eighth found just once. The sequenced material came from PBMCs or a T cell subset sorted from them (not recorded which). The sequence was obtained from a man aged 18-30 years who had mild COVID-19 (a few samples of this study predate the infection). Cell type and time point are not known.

The CDR3 protein is CASSQEWGNTEAFF. The CDR3 DNA sequence: TGTGCCAGCAGCCAAGAATGGGGGAACACTGAAGCTTTCTTT. The V and J genes are TRBV3-1 and TRBJ1-1; D not resolved. The length of the CDR3 is 14 residues. Germline CDR1 reads LGHDT; CDR2 reads YNNKEL (reference sequence). The V and J ends lost 0 bases and 1 base respectively, with 6 bases between them.